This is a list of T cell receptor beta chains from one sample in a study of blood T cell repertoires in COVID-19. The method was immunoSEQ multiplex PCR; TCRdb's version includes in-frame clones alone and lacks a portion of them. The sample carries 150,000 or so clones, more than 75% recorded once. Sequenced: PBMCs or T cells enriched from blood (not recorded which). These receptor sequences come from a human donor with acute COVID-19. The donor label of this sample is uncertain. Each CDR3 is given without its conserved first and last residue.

CDR3 protein: ASSSRGPSTGELF
V gene: TRBV7-8

CDR3 protein: ASSLNSPYNEKLF
V gene: TRBV18

CDR3 protein: ASSQFHRLFSGANVLT
V gene: TRBV14

CDR3 protein: ATGQQGYGYT
V gene: TRBV24-1

CDR3 protein: ASSQSSGGGTDTQY
V gene: TRBV3-1/TRBV3-2

CDR3 protein: ASSGDRYYEQY
V gene: TRBV2

CDR3 protein: ASNQGGLDEQY
V gene: TRBV7-9

CDR3 protein: ASSQSGNTEAF
V gene: TRBV4-2

CDR3 protein: ASSQAPANYGYT
V gene: TRBV4-3

CDR3 protein: ASSIAPGQGYEQY
V gene: TRBV19

CDR3 protein: ASSFRGANEKLF
V gene: TRBV6-6

CDR3 protein: ASSLQGVSSGNTIY
V gene: TRBV5-1

CDR3 protein: ASSLTPLYGYT
V gene: TRBV27

CDR3 protein: ASSLEGRASDTQY
V gene: TRBV7-9

CDR3 protein: ASSIRGGRGTDTQY
V gene: TRBV19

CDR3 protein: ASREGRASGGRGETQY
V gene: TRBV4-2

CDR3 protein: ASSRPGQHEQY
V gene: TRBV4-1

CDR3 protein: ASSWSREAQH
V gene: TRBV12-3/TRBV12-4

CDR3 protein: ASSHTGGRIDTQY
V gene: TRBV2

CDR3 protein: ASSFDRGTDTQY
V gene: TRBV7-2

CDR3 protein: ASTVAGGLTEKLF
V gene: TRBV6-5

CDR3 protein: AWNGGGGPPYGYT
V gene: TRBV30

CDR3 protein: ASSDREGTEAF
V gene: TRBV6-5

CDR3 protein: ASSLTGTGANVLT
V gene: TRBV5-1

CDR3 protein: ASSEMGLGTGELF
V gene: TRBV2

CDR3 protein: ASSPLSGVSTGELF
V gene: TRBV18

CDR3 protein: ASSPTQTSGAYEQY
V gene: TRBV3-1/TRBV3-2

CDR3 protein: ASSLAGGGAEDTQY
V gene: TRBV13

CDR3 protein: ATSDYSGYGYT
V gene: TRBV24-1

CDR3 protein: ASSISGGQETQY
V gene: TRBV19

CDR3 protein: AWTAPTGPGGGYT
V gene: TRBV30

CDR3 protein: ASSYLGIGISYEQY
V gene: TRBV6-2/TRBV6-3

CDR3 protein: ASSQVSTQGKHHEQY
V gene: TRBV4-2

CDR3 protein: ASSPGDYGYT
V gene: TRBV12-3/TRBV12-4

CDR3 protein: SVRPATNEKLF
V gene: TRBV29-1

CDR3 protein: ASSHITGGAVANEQF
V gene: TRBV14

CDR3 protein: ASSRQTSTDTQY
V gene: TRBV7-9

CDR3 protein: ASSQDRGAGELSGNTIY
V gene: TRBV4-1

CDR3 protein: ASSSVTGANQPQH
V gene: TRBV19

CDR3 protein: ASSVGGQGPTRLVLGTDTQY
V gene: TRBV9

CDR3 protein: ASSLGQGGSYNEQF
V gene: TRBV11-3

CDR3 protein: ASSLSSAGVNEKLF
V gene: TRBV7-8

CDR3 protein: AWSRGLNTGELF
V gene: TRBV30

CDR3 protein: ASSLSPQARSNQPQH
V gene: TRBV27

CDR3 protein: ASSLGQYNEQF
V gene: TRBV12-3/TRBV12-4

CDR3 protein: ASSGPGVAYEQY
V gene: TRBV7-2

CDR3 protein: ASSQASRGTGNTIY
V gene: TRBV4-2

CDR3 protein: ASFSNTEAF
V gene: TRBV5-1

CDR3 protein: ASSVGTSGFTDTQY
V gene: TRBV9

CDR3 protein: ASSPGINLQETQY
V gene: TRBV3-1/TRBV3-2